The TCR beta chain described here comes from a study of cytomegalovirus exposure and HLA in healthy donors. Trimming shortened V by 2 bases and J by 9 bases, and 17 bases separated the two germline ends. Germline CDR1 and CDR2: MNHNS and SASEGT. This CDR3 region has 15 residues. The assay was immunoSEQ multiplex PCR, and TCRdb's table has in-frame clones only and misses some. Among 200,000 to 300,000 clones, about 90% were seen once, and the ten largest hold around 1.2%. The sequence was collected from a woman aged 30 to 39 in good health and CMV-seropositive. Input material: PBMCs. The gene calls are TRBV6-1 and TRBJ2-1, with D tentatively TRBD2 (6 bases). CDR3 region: CASSELGLGGSEQFF. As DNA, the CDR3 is TGTGCCAGCAGTGAATTGGGGCTAGGAGGGAGTGAGCAGTTCTTC.